This T cell receptor (beta chain) was retrieved from a study of cytomegalovirus exposure and HLA in healthy donors. Clones were sequenced by immunoSEQ multiplex PCR, and TCRdb holds only the in-frame ones, with some missing. The sample gives about 150,000 clones, 86% of which show up once; about a fifth is in the top ten. The CDR3 sequence is 15 residues long. Germline V gene lookup returns CDR1 SGHTA and CDR2 FQGNSA. Trimming pared 1 base from V and 1 base from J, leaving 10 bases between. Study-level findings and limits: The study put under 200 TCR beta chains on its list as cytomegalovirus-associated.

Concerning this clone itself: Its specificity is unknown.

V usage is TRBV7-2 and J usage is TRBJ2-5; D might be TRBD2 (6 bases). The specimen sequenced was PBMCs. The receptor comes from a young man in good health and CMV-seropositive. CDR3 sequence: CASSLGRGAQETQYF. CDR3 coding DNA: TGTGCCAGCAGCTTAGGGCGGGGCGCCCAAGAGACCCAGTACTTC.